This T cell receptor (beta chain) stems from a study of blood T cells in healthy people across ages. A second PCR of 7 to 11 cycles used a sample-barcoded 5' primer and a J-beta primer mix. The yield of each sample was at least 3 million CDR3-containing paired-end reads. A single record per CDR3 protein comes from TCRdb applying MiXCR to the 5' RACE reads. The sample holds over 950,000 distinct CDR3 sequences, roughly two fifths seen once. The CDR3 spans 16 residues. The sequenced sample was blood. The chain links TRBV21-1 to TRBJ2-7; the table's D gene call, TRBD1, was not cross checked with the DNA. TRBV21-1 is noted as a pseudogene. This receptor was identified in a young man in good health. The CDR3 here is CASSKALRQGSYEQYF. For the CDR3, the DNA is TGTGCCAGCAGCAAAGCGCTGAGACAGGGATCCTACGAGCAGTACTTC.